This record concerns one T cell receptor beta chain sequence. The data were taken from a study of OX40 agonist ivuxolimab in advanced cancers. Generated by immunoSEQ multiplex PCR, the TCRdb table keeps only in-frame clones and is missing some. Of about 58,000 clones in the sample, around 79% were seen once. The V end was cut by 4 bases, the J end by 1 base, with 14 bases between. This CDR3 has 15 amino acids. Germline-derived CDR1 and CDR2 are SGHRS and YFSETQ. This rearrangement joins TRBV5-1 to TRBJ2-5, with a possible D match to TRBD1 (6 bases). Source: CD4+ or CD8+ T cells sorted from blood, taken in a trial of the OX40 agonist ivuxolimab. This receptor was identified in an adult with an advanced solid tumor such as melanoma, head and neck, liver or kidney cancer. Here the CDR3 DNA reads TGCGCCAGCAGCCCGGGGCGGACAGCCCAAGAGACCCAGTACTTC. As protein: CASSPGRTAQETQYF.